The TCR beta chain described here comes from a study of T cells after yellow fever vaccination. Study conclusions and caveats: Peaking faster, on day 5 versus 15, the secondary response was nonetheless weaker.

This clonotype was picked up a small number of times. The target antigen is unknown. This CDR3 has 12 residues. Germline V CDR1 and CDR2: ENHRY, SYGVKD. V lost 4 bases and J lost 9, with 12 bases in between. Template-switching 5'RACE yielded the TCR cDNA; a universal primer site and UMIs were added in the process. Each CDR3 protein gets one entry after TCRdb re-called the 5' RACE reads with MiXCR. The repertoire holds around 340,000 distinct CDR3 sequences, with about 9.5% as singletons. The specimen was PBMCs, collected on the day of the first yellow fever vaccination. The chain links TRBV10-3 to TRBJ1-2; the D is unclear. This clonotype originated in a man aged 18 to 29 who received the YFV17D yellow fever vaccine. The CDR3 reads CAISAGRASYTF. The CDR3, as DNA: TGTGCCATCAGTGCCGGGAGGGCGAGCTACACCTTC.